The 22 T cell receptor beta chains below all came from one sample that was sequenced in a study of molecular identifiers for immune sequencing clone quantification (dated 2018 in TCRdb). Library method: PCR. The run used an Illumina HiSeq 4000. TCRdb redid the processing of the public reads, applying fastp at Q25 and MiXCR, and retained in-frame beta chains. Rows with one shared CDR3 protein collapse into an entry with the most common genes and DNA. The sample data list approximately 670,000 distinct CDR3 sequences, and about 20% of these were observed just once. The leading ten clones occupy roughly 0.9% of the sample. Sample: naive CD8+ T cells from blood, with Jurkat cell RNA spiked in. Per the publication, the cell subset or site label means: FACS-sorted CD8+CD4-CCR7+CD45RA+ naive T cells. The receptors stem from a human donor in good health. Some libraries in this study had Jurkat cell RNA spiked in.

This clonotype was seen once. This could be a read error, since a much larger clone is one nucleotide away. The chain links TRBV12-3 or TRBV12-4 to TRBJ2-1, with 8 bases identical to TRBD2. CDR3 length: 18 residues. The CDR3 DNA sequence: TGTGCCAGCAGCCCGGGCCCCACCGGGACTAGGGGTGAGAATGAGCCGTTCTTC. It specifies CASSPGPTGTRGENEPFF.

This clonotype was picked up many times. The DNA of the CDR3 is TGTGCCAGCAGCCCACCGGCGGCCACCGGGGAGCTGTTTTTT. Translated: CASSPPAATGELFF. This chain links TRBV7-9 with TRBJ2-2; no clear D. The V end lost 5 bases, the J end lost 4 bases, and 11 bases lay between the germline ends. Germline V gene sequence: CDR1 SEHNR, CDR2 FQNEAQ (reference sequence). The CDR3 has 14 amino acids.

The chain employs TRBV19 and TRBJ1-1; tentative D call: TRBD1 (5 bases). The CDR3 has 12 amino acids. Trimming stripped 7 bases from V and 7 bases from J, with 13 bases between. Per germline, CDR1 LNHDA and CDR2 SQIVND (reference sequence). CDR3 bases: TGTGCCAGTAAAGAGGGGTCGAGTGAAGCTTTCTTT. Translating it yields CASKEGSSEAFF. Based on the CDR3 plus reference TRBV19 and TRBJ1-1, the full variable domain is DGGITQSPKYLFRKEGQNVTLSCEQNLNHDAMYWYRQDPGQGLRLIYYSQIVNDFQKGDIAEGYSVSREKKESFPLTVTSAQKNPTAFYLCASKEGSSEAFFGQGTRLTVV.

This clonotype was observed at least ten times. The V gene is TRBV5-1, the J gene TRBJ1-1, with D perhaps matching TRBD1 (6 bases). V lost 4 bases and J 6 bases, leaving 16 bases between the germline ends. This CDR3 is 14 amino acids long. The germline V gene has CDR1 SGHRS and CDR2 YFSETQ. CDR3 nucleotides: TGCGCCAGCAGCGGGGGGGGGCAAGGGTCTGAAGCTTTCTTT. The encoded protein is CASSGGGQGSEAFF.

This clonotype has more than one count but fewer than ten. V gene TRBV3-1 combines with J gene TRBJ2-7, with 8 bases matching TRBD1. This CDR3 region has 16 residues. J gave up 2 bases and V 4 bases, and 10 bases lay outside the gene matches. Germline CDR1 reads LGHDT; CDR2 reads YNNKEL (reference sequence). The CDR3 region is CASSPTAGTGPYEQYF. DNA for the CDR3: TGTGCCAGCAGCCCTACCGCCGGGACAGGCCCCTACGAGCAGTACTTC.

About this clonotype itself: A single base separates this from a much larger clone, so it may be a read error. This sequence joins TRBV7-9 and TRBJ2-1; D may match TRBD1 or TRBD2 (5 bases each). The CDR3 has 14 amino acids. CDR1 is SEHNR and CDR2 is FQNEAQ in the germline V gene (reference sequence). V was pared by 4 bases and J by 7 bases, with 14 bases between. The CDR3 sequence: CASSSRQRLNEQFF. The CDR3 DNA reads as TGTGCCAGCAGCTCCCGACAGCGGCTTAATGAGCAGTTCTTC.

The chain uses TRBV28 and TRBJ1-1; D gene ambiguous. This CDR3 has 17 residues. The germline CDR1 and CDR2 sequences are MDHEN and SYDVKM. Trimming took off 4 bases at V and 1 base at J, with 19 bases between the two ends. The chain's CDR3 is CASSSSLILKGNTEAFF. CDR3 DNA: TGTGCCAGCAGTTCCTCCCTGATCCTTAAAGGGAACACTGAAGCTTTCTTT.

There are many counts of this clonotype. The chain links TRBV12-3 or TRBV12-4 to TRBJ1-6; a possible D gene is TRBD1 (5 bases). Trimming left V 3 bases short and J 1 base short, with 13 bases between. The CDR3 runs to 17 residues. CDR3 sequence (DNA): TGTGCCAGCAGTTTCGGCCAGGGTTTTTCCTATAATTCACCCCTCCACTTT. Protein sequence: CASSFGQGFSYNSPLHF.

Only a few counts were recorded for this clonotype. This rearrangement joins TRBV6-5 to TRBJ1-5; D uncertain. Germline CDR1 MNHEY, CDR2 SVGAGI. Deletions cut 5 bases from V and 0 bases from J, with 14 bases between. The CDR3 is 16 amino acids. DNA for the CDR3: TGTGCCAGCAGTCCCAGCAGTGTTTTTAGCAATCAGCCCCAGCATTTT. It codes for CASSPSSVFSNQPQHF.

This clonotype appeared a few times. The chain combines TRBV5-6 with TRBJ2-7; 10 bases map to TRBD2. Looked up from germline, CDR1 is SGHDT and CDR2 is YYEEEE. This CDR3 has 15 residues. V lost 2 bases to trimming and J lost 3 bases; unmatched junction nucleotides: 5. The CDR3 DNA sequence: TGTGCCAGCAGCTTCATAGCGGGAGGTGTCTACGAGCAGTACTTC. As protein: CASSFIAGGVYEQYF.

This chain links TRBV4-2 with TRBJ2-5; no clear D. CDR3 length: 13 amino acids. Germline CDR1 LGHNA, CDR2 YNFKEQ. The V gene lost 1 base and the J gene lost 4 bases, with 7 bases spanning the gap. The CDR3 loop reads CASSQAPLETQYF. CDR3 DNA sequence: TGTGCCAGCAGCCAAGCCCCACTAGAGACCCAGTACTTC.

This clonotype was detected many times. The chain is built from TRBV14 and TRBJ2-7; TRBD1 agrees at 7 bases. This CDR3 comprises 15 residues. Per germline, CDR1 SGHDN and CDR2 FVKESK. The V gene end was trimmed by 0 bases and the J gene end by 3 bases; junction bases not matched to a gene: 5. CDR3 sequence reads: CASSQEQGYYYEQYF. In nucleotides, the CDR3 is TGTGCCAGCAGCCAAGAACAGGGGTACTACTACGAGCAGTACTTC.

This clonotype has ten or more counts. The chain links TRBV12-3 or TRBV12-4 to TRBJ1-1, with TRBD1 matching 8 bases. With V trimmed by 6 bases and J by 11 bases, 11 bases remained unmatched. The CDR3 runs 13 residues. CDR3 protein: CASSRFGQGAAFF. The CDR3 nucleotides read TGTGCCAGCAGCCGGTTTGGGCAGGGGGCTGCTTTCTTT.

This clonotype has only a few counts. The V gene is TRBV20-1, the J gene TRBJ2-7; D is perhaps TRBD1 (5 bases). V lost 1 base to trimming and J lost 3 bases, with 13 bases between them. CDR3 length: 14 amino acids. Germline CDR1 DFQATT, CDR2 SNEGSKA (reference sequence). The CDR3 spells CSARGRQGGYEQYF. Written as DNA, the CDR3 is TGCAGTGCTAGAGGTCGGCAGGGTGGCTACGAGCAGTACTTC.

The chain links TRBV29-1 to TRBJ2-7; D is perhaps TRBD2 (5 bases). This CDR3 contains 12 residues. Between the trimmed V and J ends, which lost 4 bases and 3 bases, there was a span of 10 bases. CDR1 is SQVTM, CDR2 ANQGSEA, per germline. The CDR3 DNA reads TGCAGCGTTGGACTAACACTCTACGAGCAGTACTTC. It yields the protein CSVGLTLYEQYF.

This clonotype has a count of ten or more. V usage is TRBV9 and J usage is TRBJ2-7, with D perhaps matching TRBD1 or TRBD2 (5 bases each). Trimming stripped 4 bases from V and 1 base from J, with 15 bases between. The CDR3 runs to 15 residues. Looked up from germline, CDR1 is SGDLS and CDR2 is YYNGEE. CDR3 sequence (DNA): TGTGCCAGCAGCTTTACCTGGGACGGATCCTACGAGCAGTACTTC. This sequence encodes CASSFTWDGSYEQYF.

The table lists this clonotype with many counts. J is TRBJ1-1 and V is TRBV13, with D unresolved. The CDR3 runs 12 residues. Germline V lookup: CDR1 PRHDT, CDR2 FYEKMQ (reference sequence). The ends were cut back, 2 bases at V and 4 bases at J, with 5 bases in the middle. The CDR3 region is CASSLISTEAFF. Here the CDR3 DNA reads TGTGCCAGCAGCTTAATAAGCACTGAAGCTTTCTTT.

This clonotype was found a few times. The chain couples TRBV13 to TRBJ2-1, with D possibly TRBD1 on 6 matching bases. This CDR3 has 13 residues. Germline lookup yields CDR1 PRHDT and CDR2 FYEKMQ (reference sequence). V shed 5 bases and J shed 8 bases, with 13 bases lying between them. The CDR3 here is CASSADAGDEQFF. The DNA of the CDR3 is TGTGCCAGCAGCGCGGACGCAGGGGATGAGCAGTTCTTC.

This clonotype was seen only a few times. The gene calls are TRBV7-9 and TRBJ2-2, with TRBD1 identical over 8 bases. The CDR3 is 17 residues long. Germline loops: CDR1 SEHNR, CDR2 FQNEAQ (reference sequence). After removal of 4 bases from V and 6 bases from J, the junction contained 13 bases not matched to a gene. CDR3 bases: TGTGCCAGCAGCTCCGCTGAGTTGACAGGGGTTCCCGGGGAGCTGTTTTTT. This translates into CASSSAELTGVPGELFF.

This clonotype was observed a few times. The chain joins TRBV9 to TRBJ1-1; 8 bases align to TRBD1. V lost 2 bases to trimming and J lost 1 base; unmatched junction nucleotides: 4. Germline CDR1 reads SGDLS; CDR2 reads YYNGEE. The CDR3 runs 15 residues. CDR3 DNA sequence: TGTGCCAGCAGCGTGAGCGACAGGGGGAACACTGAAGCTTTCTTT. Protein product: CASSVSDRGNTEAFF.

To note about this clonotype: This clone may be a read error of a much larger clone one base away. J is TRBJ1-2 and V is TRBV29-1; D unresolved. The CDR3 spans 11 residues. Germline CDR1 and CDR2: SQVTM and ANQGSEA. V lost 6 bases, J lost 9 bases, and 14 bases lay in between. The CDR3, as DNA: TGCAGCGTGATCAGCCTTGATCGCTACACCTTC. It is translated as CSVISLDRYTF.

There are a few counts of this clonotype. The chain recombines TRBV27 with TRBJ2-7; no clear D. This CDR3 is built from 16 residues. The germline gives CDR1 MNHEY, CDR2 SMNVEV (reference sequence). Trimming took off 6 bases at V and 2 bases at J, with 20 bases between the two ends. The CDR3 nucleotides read TGTGCCAGCAGAACCCGGCTAGTAATGGGGACCTACGAGCAGTACTTC. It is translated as CASRTRLVMGTYEQYF.